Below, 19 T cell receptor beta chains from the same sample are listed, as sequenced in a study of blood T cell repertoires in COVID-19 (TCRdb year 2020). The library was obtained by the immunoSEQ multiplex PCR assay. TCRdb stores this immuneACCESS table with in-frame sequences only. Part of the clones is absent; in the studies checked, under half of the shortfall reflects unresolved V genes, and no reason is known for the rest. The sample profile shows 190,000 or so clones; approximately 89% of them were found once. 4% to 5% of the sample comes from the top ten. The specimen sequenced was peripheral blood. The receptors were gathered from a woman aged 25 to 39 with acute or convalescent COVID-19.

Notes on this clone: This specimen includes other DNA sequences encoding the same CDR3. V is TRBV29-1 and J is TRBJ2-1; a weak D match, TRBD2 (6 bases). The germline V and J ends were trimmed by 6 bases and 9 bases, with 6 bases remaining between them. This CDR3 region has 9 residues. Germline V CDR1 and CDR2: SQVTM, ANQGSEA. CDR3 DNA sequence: TGCAGCGTGGGGGGTGAGCAGTTCTTC. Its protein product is CSVGGEQFF.

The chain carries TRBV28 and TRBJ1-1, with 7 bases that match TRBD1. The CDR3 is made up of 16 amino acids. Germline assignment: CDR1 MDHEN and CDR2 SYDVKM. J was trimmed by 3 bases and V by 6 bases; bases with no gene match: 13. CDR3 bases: TGTGCCAGCAGCCCCCACAGGGGCGACGGATACACTGAAGCTTTCTTT. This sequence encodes CASSPHRGDGYTEAFF.

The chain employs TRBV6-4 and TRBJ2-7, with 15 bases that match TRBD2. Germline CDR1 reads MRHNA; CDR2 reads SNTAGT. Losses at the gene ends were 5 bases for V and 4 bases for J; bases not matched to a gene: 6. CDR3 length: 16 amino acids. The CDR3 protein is CASSPTGTSGRYEQYF. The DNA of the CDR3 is TGTGCCAGCAGTCCCACGGGGACTAGCGGGAGGTACGAGCAGTACTTC.

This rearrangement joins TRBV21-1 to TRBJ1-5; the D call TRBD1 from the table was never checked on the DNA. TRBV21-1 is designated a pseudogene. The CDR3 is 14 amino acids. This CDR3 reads CASSKDTGNQPQHF. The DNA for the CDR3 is TGTGCCAGCAGCAAAGACACAGGGAATCAGCCCCAGCATTTT.

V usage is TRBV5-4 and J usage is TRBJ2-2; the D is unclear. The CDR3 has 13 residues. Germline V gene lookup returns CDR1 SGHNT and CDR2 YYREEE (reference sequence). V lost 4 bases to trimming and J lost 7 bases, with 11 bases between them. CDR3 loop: CASSETGFGELFF. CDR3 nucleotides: TGTGCCAGCAGCGAGACGGGTTTCGGGGAGCTGTTTTTT.

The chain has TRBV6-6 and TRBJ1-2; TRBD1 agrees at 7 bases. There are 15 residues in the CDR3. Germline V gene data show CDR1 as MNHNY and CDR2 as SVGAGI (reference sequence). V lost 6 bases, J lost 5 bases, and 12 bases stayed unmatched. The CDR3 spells CASRDTDRSFYGYTF. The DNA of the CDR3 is TGTGCCAGCAGAGACACGGACAGGTCCTTTTATGGCTACACCTTC.

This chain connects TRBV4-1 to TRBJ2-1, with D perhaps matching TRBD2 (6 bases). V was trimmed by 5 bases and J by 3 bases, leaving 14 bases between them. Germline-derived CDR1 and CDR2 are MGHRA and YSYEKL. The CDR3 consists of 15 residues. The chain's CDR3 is CASSKLGLVYNEQFF. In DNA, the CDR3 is TGCGCCAGCAGCAAATTGGGACTTGTCTACAATGAGCAGTTCTTC.

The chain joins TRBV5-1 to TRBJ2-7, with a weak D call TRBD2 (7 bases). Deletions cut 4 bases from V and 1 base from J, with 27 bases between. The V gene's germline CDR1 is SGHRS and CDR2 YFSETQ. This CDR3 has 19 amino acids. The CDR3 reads CASSATGLASGFISYEQYF. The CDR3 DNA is TGCGCCAGCAGCGCCACAGGGCTGGCTAGCGGATTCATTTCCTACGAGCAGTACTTC.

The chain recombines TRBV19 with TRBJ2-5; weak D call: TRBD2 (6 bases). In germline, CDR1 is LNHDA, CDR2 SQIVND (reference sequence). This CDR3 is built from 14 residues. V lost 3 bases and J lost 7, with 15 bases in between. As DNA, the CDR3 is TGTGCCAGTAGTATCTCGGGGGAGAGGGGGACCCAGTACTTC. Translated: CASSISGERGTQYF.

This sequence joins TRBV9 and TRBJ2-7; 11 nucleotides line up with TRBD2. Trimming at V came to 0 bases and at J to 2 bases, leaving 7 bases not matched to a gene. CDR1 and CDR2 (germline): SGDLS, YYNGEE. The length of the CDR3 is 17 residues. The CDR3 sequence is CASSVGGLAVPTYEQYF. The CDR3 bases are TGTGCCAGCAGCGTAGGGGGACTAGCGGTTCCGACCTACGAGCAGTACTTC.

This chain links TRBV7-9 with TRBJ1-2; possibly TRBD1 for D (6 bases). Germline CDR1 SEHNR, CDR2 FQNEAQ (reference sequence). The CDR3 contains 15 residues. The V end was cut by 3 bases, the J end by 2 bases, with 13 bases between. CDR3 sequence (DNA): TGTGCCAGCAGCTTGTTGGGGGCGTTGAACTATGGCTACACCTTC. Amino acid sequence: CASSLLGALNYGYTF.

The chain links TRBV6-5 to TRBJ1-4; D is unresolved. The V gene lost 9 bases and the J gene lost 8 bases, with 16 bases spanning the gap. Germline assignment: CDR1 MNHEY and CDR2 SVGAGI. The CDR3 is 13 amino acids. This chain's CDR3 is CASIPVGSEKLFF. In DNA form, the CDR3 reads TGTGCCAGTATCCCGGTGGGCTCCGAAAAACTGTTTTTT.

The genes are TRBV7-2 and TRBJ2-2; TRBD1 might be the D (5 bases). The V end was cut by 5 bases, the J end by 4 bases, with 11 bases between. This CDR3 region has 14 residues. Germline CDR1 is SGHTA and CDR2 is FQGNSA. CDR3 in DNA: TGTGCCAGCAGCCTAGGGGCCTCCACCGGGGAGCTGTTTTTT. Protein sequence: CASSLGASTGELFF. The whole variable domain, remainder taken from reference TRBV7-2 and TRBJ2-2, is GAGVSQSPSNKVTEKGKDVELRCDPISGHTALYWYRQSLGQGLEFLIYFQGNSAPDKSGLPSDRFSAERTGGSVSTLTIQRTQQEDSAVYLCASSLGASTGELFFGEGSRLTVL.

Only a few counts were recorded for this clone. CDR3 protein: CASSLEVANQPQHF. The CDR3 DNA follows: TGTGCCAGCAGCTTAGAAGTGGCAAATCAGCCCCAGCATTTT. J is TRBJ1-5 and V is TRBV7-8, with D unresolved. The germline gives CDR1 SGHVS, CDR2 FQNEAQ. This CDR3 is built from 14 residues. The ends were cut back, 1 base at V and 4 bases at J, with 8 bases in the middle. The complete variable domain, with remaining parts taken from reference TRBV7-8 and TRBJ1-5, reads GAGVSQSPRYKVAKRGQDVALRCDPISGHVSLFWYQQALGQGPEFLTYFQNEAQLDKSGLPSDRFFAERPEGSVSTLKIQRTQQEDSAVYLCASSLEVANQPQHFGDGTRLSIL.

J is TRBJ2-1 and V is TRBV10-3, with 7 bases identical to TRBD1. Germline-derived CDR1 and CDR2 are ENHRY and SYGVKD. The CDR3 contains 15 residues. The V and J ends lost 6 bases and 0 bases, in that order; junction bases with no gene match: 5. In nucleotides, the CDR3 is TGTGCCATCAGAGAAACAGGGGCCTCCTACAATGAGCAGTTCTTC. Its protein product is CAIRETGASYNEQFF.

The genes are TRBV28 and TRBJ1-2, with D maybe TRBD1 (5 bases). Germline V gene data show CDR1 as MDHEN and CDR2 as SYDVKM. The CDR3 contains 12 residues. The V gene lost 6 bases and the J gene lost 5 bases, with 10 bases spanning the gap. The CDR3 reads CASREAGYGYTF. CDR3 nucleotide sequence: TGTGCCAGCAGGGAAGCAGGGTATGGCTACACCTTC.

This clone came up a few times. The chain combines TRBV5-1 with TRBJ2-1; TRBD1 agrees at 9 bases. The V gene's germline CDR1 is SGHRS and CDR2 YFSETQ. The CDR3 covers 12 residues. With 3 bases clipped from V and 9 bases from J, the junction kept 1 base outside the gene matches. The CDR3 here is CASSWGQGEQFF. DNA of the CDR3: TGCGCCAGCAGCTGGGGACAGGGTGAGCAGTTCTTC.

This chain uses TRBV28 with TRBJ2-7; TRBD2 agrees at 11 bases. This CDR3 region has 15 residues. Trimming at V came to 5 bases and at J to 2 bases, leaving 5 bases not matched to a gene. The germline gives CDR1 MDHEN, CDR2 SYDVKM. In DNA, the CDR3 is TGTGCCAGCAGTCACCAACTAGCGGGAGCCTACGAGCAGTACTTC. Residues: CASSHQLAGAYEQYF.

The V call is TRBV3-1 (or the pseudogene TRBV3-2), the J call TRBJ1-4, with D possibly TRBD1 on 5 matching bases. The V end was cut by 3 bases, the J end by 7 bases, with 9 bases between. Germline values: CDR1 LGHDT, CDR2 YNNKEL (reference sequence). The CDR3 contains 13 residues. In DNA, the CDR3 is TGTGCCAGCAGCCATGGGGGGGGTGAAAAACTGTTTTTT. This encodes CASSHGGGEKLFF.